This is a list of T cell receptor beta chains from one sample in a study of OX40 agonist ivuxolimab in advanced cancers. The table came from immunoSEQ multiplex PCR; TCRdb's copy has only in-frame clones and leaves some out. The sample has some 69,000 clones, 90% seen once. Material: CD4+ or CD8+ T cells sorted from blood, obtained in a trial of the OX40 agonist ivuxolimab. The receptors come from an adult with an advanced solid tumor such as melanoma, head and neck, liver or kidney cancer. Both conserved end residues are part of each CDR3. The D gene is left open where the match is weak. Rows may omit the clone size; those that give it use once, few, many or a size class.

d_gene,abundance,j_gene,v_gene,CDR3nt,CDR3aa
TRBD2,-,TRBJ2-5,TRBV27,TGTGCCAGCAGTTTGGGGGGGGGTGCGACCCAGTACTTC,CASSLGGGATQYF
TRBD2,few,TRBJ2-3,TRBV5-6,TGTGCCAGCAGCTTGGCTGGGACTAGAAGCACAGATACGCAGTATTTT,CASSLAGTRSTDTQYF
TRBD1,-,TRBJ2-7,TRBV5-1,TGCGCCAGCAGCGTCCGGACAGGATCCTACGAGCAGTACTTC,CASSVRTGSYEQYF
TRBD2,-,TRBJ2-7,TRBV7-9,TGTGCCAGCGCGGGAGGTGGGGCCTACGAGCAGTACTTC,CASAGGGAYEQYF
TRBD2,-,TRBJ2-7,TRBV5-1,TGCGCCAGCAGCTGGACCGGGAGGGGTCAGGGTCTTGGCGAGCAGTACTTC,CASSWTGRGQGLGEQYF
TRBD1,-,TRBJ1-2,TRBV5-4,TGTGCCAGCAGCTCTGGACAGGGGGGGTATGGCTACACCTTC,CASSSGQGGYGYTF
-,once,TRBJ2-3,TRBV27,TGTGCCAGCAGTCATAGTCCCACTGATACGCAGTATTTT,CASSHSPTDTQYF
TRBD2,-,TRBJ2-5,TRBV4-1,TGCGCCAGCAGCCAAGCGGGACTAGCGGAAGAGACCCAGTACTTC,CASSQAGLAEETQYF
-,-,TRBJ2-1,TRBV6-4,TGTGCCAGCAGTGACGAGGGCGACGATGAGCAGTTCTTC,CASSDEGDDEQFF
-,-,TRBJ2-3,TRBV6-5,TGTGCCAGCAAGGCTCCGGGTGGCACAGATACGCAGTATTTT,CASKAPGGTDTQYF
-,-,TRBJ2-7,TRBV6-6,TGTGCCAGCAGTTACTCGGTCATTGGCAACTACGAGCAGTACTTC,CASSYSVIGNYEQYF
-,-,TRBJ1-3,TRBV7-9,TGTGCCAGCAGCTTATGGGAGTCTGGAAACACCATATATTTT,CASSLWESGNTIYF
-,once,TRBJ1-4,TRBV27,TGTGCCAGCGGACAAACAGGGCTGACTAATGAAAAACTGTTTTTT,CASGQTGLTNEKLFF
-,-,TRBJ2-7,TRBV6-1,TGTGCCAGCAGTGATTCGATGTGGCAGGGTTCGTACGAGCAGTACTTC,CASSDSMWQGSYEQYF
-,-,TRBJ2-5,TRBV15,TGTGCCACCAGCAGAGAAACTGGACATTGGGAGACCCAGTACTTC,CATSRETGHWETQYF
-,once,TRBJ1-4,TRBV5-1,TGCGCCAGCAGCTTGGCGAGCGCAACTAATGAAAAACTGTTTTTT,CASSLASATNEKLFF
-,-,TRBJ2-7,TRBV6-6,TGTGCCAGCAGTTACCCTCAAGAATCCTACGAGCAGTACTTC,CASSYPQESYEQYF
-,-,TRBJ2-5,TRBV30,TGTGCCTGGGGGTCGGGGAAAGAGACCCAGTACTTC,CAWGSGKETQYF
TRBD2,-,TRBJ2-7,TRBV28,TGTGCCAGCAGTCCGTGGACTAGCGGATCCTACGAGCAGTACTTC,CASSPWTSGSYEQYF
TRBD2,once,TRBJ2-5,TRBV30,TGTGCCTGGACCGAGCGGGAGTATCAGACCCAGTACTTC,CAWTEREYQTQYF
-,-,TRBJ2-7,TRBV5-6,TGTGCCAGCAGCTTAAGGTACGAGCAGTACTTC,CASSLRYEQYF
TRBD1,-,TRBJ2-5,TRBV7-2,TGTGCCAGCAGCTTAAGGACAGGGGGAGAGACCCAGTACTTC,CASSLRTGGETQYF
TRBD2,-,TRBJ2-1,TRBV7-3,TGTGCCAGCAGCCCCCGGACTAGCGGGAATGAGCAGTTCTTC,CASSPRTSGNEQFF
TRBD2,-,TRBJ2-2,TRBV5-1,TGCGCCAGCAGCTTGTCACGCGGGAGGGCCGGGGAGCTGTTTTTT,CASSLSRGRAGELFF
-,-,TRBJ2-7,TRBV5-8,TGTGCCAGCAGCTTGCGTGGGTTAGGCGAGCAGTACTTC,CASSLRGLGEQYF
TRBD1,-,TRBJ2-5,TRBV4-3,TGCGCCAGCAGCCAAGAGGGGACAGGGCTTCAAGAGACCCAGTACTTC,CASSQEGTGLQETQYF
-,-,TRBJ2-5,TRBV27,TGTGCCAGCAGCTGGGCCGTTGGGCCTCAAGAGACCCAGTACTTC,CASSWAVGPQETQYF
-,-,TRBJ2-7,TRBV21-1,TGTGCCAGCAGCAAAGAGGCCAGACCCTACGAGCAGTACTTC,CASSKEARPYEQYF
TRBD2,-,TRBJ2-5,TRBV12-5,TGTGCTAGTGCCCAGAGGGTGGCGGGAGGAGAGACCCAGTACTTC,CASAQRVAGGETQYF
-,-,TRBJ2-1,TRBV10-3,TGTGCCATCAGTGAACACAATGAGCAGTTCTTC,CAISEHNEQFF
-,-,TRBJ2-5,TRBV4-3,TGCGCCAGCAGCCAAAACAACCAAGAGACCCAGTACTTC,CASSQNNQETQYF
-,-,TRBJ2-7,TRBV2,TGTGCCAGCAGTGAAGGACGAGGACTAATCAGGCCGCCCAGCTCCTACGAGCAGTACTTC,CASSEGRGLIRPPSSYEQYF
-,-,TRBJ2-5,TRBV19,TGTGCCAGTAGTCCCCGTCAGGGCCAAGAGACCCAGTACTTC,CASSPRQGQETQYF
-,-,TRBJ1-1,TRBV5-8,TGTGCCAGCAGCTTGGAGCAGGGAGTCACTGAAGCTTTCTTT,CASSLEQGVTEAFF
-,-,TRBJ2-3,TRBV5-1,TGCGCCAGCAGCTTGGCCGCGCGACGAGGCACAGATACGCAGTATTTT,CASSLAARRGTDTQYF
TRBD2,-,TRBJ2-1,TRBV7-8,TGTGCCAGCAGCTATGCCCCCTGGGAGCGGGGATACAATGAGCAGTTCTTC,CASSYAPWERGYNEQFF
TRBD2,-,TRBJ2-7,TRBV7-2,TGTGCCAGCAGCTACCTAGCGGGAGAGGCCTACGAGCAGTACTTC,CASSYLAGEAYEQYF
TRBD2,-,TRBJ2-3,TRBV5-4,TGTGCCAGCAGCTTGACTAGCGGGAGGACAGATACGCAGTATTTT,CASSLTSGRTDTQYF
-,-,TRBJ1-2,TRBV9,TGTGCCAGCAGCGTAGCTGCGGGGGGCAATGGCTACACCTTC,CASSVAAGGNGYTF
-,-,TRBJ2-7,TRBV7-3,TGTGCCAGCAGCAAGTATAATAATTACGAGCAGTACTTC,CASSKYNNYEQYF
-,-,TRBJ2-5,TRBV4-2,TGTGCCAGCAGCCGCGAAGGTAGATTCCAAGAGACCCAGTACTTC,CASSREGRFQETQYF
TRBD2,-,TRBJ2-7,TRBV18,TGTGCCAGCTCAGAAACTAGCGGGGGCTCCTACGAGCAGTACTTC,CASSETSGGSYEQYF
TRBD2,-,TRBJ2-1,TRBV7-2,TGTGCCAGCAGCTTAGCTAGCGGGAGTGCGTACAATGAGCAGTTCTTC,CASSLASGSAYNEQFF
TRBD1,-,TRBJ1-6,TRBV30,TGTGCCTGGAGAATCGCCGGGACAGGTTTTTCACCCCTCCACTTT,CAWRIAGTGFSPLHF
-,-,TRBJ2-7,TRBV4-2,TGTGCCAGCAGCCAATCCGGCTACGAGCAGTACTTC,CASSQSGYEQYF
TRBD1,-,TRBJ1-5,TRBV25-1,TGTGCCAGCAGGCCCGGGACAGGCTATAGCAATCAGCCCCAGCATTTT,CASRPGTGYSNQPQHF
TRBD1,-,TRBJ1-6,TRBV30,TGTGCCTCGGAGGGGGCCTCGGTGCCCCTCCACTTT,CASEGASVPLHF
-,-,TRBJ2-5,TRBV5-1,TGCGCCAGCAGCCCCGGACCCCTTTCGAGCGAGACCCAGTACTTC,CASSPGPLSSETQYF
-,-,TRBJ2-6,TRBV28,TGTGCCAGCACCCCGAACTCTGGGGCCAACGTCCTGACTTTC,CASTPNSGANVLTF
TRBD2,-,TRBJ2-1,TRBV27,TGTGCCAGCAGTTTGGGGACTAGCGGGAGACCCTCCTACAATGAGCAGTTCTTC,CASSLGTSGRPSYNEQFF
-,-,TRBJ2-5,TRBV21-1,TGTGCCAGCAGCAAGGGGGACAGGGGAGAGACCCAGTACTTC,CASSKGDRGETQYF